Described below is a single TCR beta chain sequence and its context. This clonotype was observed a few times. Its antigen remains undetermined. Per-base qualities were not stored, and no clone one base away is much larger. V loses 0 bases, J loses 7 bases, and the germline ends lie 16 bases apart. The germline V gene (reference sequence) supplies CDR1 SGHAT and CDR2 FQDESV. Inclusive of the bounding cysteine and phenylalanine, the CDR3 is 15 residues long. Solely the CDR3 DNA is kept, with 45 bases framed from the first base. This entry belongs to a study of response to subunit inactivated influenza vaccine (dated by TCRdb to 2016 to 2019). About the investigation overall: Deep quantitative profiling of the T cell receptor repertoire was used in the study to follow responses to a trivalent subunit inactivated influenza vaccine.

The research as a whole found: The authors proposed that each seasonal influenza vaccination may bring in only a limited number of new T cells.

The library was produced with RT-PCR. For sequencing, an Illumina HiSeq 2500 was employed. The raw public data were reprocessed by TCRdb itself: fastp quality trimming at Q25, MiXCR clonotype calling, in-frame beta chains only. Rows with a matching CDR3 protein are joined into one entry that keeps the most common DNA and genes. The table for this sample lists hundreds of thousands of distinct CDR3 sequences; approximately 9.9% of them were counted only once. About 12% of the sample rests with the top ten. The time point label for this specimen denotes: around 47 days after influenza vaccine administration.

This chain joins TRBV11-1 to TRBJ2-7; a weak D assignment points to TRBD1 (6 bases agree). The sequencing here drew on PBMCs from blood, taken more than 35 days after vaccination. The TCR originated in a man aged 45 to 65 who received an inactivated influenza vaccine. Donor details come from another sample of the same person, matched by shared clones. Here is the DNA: TGTGCCAGCAGCTTAGCCGGGACACCCGGAGAAGAGCAGTACTTC. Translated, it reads CASSLAGTPGEEQYF.